This T cell receptor (beta chain) was retrieved from a study of cytotoxic CD8 clonotypes in ibrutinib-treated CLL. The overall study: Patient counts were around 11 relapsed/refractory, roughly 15 treatment-naive and about 17 IGHV unmutated.

In this sample, this clone turned up a few times. The repertoire was sequenced with immunoSEQ multiplex PCR; TCRdb's copy has only in-frame clones and lacks some. The sample carries about 27,000 clones, 55% to 75% recorded once. This CDR3 contains 11 residues. The V and J ends lost 7 bases and 6 bases respectively, with 12 bases between them. Germline CDR1 GTSNPN, CDR2 SVGIG (reference sequence). The sequencing here drew on PBMCs, taken after 24 months of ibrutinib treatment. The sequence derives from a human donor with chronic lymphocytic leukemia. The genes are TRBV30 and TRBJ1-2; D gene uncertain. The CDR3 here is CASLMRDGYTF. CDR3 DNA sequence: TGTGCCTCCCTGATGAGGGATGGCTACACCTTC.